The T cell receptor (beta chain) described here comes from a study of glioma-infiltrating T cells. Study outcomes and limitations: Only very few CDR3 sequences appeared in both tissue and blood. Non-neoplastic patients had below-expected tissue-blood divergence, while all gliomas exceeded expectation.

The table lists this clonotype with many counts. The antigen is unknown. Using RNA template, CDR3s of TCR alpha and beta were amplified with iRepertoire arm-PCR. For one-step reverse transcription and amplification, about 90-450 ng of tissue mRNA or PBMC total RNA was used. TCRdb re-analysed the multiplex PCR reads in MiXCR, keeping a single row per CDR3 protein. The table records 100,000 to 150,000 distinct CDR3 sequences, around 25% of them present only once. The length of the CDR3 is 13 residues. The V end was cut by 8 bases, the J end by 4 bases, with 12 bases between. Germline CDR1 ENHRY, CDR2 SYGVKD.

Source material: glioma tissue, nonneoplastic brain tissue, or PBMCs (not recorded which). This TCR was sampled from a human donor with low-grade glioma or glioblastoma, undergoing nonglioma brain surgery, or in good health (not recorded which). This chain links TRBV10-3 with TRBJ1-5; D gene unclear. This CDR3 reads CAIGGRPNQPQHF. Here the CDR3 DNA reads TGTGCCATCGGAGGCAGGCCGAATCAGCCCCAGCATTTT.